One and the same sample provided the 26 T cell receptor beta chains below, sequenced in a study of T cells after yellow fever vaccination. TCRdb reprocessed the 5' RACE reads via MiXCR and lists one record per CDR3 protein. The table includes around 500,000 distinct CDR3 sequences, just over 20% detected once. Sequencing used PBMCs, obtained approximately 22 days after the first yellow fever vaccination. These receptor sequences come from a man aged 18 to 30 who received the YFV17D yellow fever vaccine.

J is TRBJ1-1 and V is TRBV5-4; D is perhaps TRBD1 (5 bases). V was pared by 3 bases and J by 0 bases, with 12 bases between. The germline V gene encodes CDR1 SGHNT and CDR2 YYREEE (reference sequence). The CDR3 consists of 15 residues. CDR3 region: CASSSRGVLNTEAFF. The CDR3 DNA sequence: TGTGCCAGCAGCTCCCGGGGGGTACTGAACACTGAAGCTTTCTTT. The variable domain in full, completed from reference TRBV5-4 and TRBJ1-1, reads ETGVTQSPTHLIKTRGQQVTLRCSSQSGHNTVSWYQQALGQGPQFIFQYYREEENGRGNFPPRFSGLQFPNYSSELNVNALELDDSALYLCASSSRGVLNTEAFFGQGTRLTVV.

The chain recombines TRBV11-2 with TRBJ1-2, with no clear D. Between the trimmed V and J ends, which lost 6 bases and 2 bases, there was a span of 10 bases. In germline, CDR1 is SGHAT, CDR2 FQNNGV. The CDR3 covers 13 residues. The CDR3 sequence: CASSNSLNYGYTF. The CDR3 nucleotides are TGTGCCAGCAGTAATTCCTTAAACTATGGCTACACCTTC.

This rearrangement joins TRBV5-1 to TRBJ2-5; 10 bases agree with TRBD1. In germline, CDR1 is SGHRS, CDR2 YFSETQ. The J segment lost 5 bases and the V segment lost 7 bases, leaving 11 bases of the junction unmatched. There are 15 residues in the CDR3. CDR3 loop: CASLLGTGDSETQYF. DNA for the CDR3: TGCGCCAGCTTGCTTGGGACAGGGGATTCGGAGACCCAGTACTTC.

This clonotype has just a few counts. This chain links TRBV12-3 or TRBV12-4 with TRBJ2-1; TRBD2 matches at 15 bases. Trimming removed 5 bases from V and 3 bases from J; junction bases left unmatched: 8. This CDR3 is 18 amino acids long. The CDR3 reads CASSPPGLAGGNYNEQFF. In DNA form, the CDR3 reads TGTGCCAGCAGTCCCCCGGGACTAGCGGGGGGCAACTACAATGAGCAGTTCTTC.

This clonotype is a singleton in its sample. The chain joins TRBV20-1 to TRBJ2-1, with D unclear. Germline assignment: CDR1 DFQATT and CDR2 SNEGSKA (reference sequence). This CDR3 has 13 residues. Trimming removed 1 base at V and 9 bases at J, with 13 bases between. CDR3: CSARVVATGEQFF. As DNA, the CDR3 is TGCAGTGCTAGAGTTGTTGCGACCGGTGAGCAGTTCTTC.

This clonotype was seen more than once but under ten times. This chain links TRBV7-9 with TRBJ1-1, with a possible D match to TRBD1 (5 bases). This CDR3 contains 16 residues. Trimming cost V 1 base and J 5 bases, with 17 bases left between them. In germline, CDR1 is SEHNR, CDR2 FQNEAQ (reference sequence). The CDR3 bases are TGTGCCAGCAGCTTAGGGTTGACAGCCTGGGGTACTGAAGCTTTCTTT. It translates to CASSLGLTAWGTEAFF.

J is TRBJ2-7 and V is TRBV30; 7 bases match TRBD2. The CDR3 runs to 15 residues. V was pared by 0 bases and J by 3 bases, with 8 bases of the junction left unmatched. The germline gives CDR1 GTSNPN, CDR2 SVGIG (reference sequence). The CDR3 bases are TGTGCCTGGAGTGTACGGCAGGGCGGGGGCTACGAGCAGTACTTC. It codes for CAWSVRQGGGYEQYF.

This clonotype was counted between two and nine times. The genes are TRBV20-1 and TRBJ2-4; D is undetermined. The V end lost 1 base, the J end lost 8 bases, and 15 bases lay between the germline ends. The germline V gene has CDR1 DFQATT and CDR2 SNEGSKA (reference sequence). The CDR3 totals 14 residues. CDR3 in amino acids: CSARVAKGYDIQYF. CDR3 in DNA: TGCAGTGCTAGAGTTGCTAAGGGTTACGACATTCAGTACTTC.

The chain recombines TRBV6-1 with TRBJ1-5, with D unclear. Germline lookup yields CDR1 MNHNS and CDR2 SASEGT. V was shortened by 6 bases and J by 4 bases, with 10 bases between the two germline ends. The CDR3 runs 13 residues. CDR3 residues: CASRDNLNQPQHF. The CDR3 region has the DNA TGTGCCAGCAGAGACAACCTTAATCAGCCCCAGCATTTT.

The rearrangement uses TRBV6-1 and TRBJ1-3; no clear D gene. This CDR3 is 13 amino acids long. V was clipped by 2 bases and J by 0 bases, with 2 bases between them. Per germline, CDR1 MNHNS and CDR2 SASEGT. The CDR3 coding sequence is TGTGCCAGCAGTGAAATCTCTGGAAACACCATATATTTT. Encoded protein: CASSEISGNTIYF.

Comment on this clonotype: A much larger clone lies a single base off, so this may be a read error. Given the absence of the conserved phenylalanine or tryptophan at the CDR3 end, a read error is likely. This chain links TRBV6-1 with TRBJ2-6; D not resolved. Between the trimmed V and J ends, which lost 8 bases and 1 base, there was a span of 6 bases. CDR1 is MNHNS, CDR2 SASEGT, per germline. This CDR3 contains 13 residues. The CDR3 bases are TGTGCCAGCTCTGGGTCTGGGGCCAACGTCCTGACTATC. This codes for CASSGSGANVLTI.

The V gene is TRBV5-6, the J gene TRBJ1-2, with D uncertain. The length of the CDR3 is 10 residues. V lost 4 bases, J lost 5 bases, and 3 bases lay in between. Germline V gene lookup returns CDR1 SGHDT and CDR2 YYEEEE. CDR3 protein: CASSLYGYTF. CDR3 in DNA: TGTGCCAGCAGCCTTTATGGCTACACCTTC.

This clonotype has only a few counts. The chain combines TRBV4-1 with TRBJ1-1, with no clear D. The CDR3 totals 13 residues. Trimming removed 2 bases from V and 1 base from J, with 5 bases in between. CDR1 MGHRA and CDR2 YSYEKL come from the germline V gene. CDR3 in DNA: TGCGCCAGCAGCCAATACAAGAACACTGAAGCTTTCTTT. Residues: CASSQYKNTEAFF.

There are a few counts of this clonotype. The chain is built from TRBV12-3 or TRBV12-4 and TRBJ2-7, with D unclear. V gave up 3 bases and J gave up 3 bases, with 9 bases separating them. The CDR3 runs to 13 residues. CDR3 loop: CASSFSANYEQYV. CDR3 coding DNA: TGTGCCAGCAGTTTCTCCGCAAACTACGAGCAGTACGTC.

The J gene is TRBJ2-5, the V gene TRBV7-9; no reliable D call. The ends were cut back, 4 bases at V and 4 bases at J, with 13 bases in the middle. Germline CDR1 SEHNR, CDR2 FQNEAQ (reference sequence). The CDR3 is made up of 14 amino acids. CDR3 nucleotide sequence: TGTGCCAGCAGCTCCCTGGCTCGGAGAGAGACCCAGTACTTC. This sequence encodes CASSSLARRETQYF.

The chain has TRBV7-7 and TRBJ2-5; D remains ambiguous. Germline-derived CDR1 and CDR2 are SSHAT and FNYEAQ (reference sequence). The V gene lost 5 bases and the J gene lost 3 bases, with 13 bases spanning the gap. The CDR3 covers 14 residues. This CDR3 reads CASSPTVMEETQYF. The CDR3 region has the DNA TGTGCCAGCAGCCCCACAGTCATGGAAGAGACCCAGTACTTC.

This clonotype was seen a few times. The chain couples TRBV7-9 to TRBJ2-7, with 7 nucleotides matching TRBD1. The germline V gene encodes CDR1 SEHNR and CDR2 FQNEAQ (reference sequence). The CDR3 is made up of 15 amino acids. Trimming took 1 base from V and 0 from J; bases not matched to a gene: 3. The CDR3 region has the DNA TGTGCCAGCAGCTTAGTCTGGGACAGCTCCTACGAGCAGTACTTC. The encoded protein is CASSLVWDSSYEQYF.

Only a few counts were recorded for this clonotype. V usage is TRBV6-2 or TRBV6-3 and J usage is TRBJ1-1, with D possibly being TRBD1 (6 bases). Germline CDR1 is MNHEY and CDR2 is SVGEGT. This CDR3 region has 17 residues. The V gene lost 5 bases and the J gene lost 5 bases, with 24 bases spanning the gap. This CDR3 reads CASSSDSLDSGGTEAFF. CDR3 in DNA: TGTGCCAGCAGTAGCGACTCCTTGGACAGTGGGGGAACTGAAGCTTTCTTT.

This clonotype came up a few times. CDR3: CASGLTTGNVVYYGYTF. The CDR3 DNA follows: TGTGCTAGTGGTTTGACGACAGGGAATGTGGTCTACTATGGCTACACCTTC. This chain links TRBV12-5 with TRBJ1-2; 7 positions agree with TRBD1. V lost 2 bases, J lost 3 bases, and 12 bases stayed unmatched. Germline V gene sequence: CDR1 LGHNT, CDR2 FRNRAP. The CDR3 spans 17 residues.

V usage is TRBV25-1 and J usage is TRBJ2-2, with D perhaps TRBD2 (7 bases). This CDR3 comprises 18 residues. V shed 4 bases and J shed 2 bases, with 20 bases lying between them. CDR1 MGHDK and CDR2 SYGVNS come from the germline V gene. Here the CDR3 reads CASSGFLGGASNTGELFF. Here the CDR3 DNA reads TGTGCCAGCAGTGGATTCCTAGGGGGGGCCTCCAACACCGGGGAGCTGTTTTTT.

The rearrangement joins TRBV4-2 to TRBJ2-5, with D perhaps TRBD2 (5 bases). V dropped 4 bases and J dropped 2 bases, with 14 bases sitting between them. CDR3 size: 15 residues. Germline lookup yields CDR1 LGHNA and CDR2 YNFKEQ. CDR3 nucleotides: TGTGCCAGCAGCCCGAAAGACTACCGTCAAGAGACCCAGTACTTC. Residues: CASSPKDYRQETQYF.

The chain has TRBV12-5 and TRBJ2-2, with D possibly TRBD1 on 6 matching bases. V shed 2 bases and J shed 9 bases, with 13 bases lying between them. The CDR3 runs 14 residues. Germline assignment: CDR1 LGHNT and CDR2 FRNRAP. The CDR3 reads CASGLPGRGRELFF. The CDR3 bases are TGTGCTAGTGGTTTGCCCGGAAGGGGGAGGGAGCTGTTTTTT.

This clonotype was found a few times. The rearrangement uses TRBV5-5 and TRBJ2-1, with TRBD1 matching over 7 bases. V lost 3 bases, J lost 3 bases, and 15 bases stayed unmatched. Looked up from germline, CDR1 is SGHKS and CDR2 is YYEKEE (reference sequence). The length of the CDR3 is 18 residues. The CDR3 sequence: CASSSGQAINRYYNEQFF. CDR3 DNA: TGTGCCAGCAGCTCCGGACAGGCCATCAACCGATACTACAATGAGCAGTTCTTC.

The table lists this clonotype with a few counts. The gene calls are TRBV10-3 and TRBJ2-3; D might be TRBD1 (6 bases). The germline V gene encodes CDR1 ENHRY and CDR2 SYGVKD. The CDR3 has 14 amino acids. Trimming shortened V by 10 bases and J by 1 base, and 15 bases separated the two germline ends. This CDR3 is CATGDIPRTDTQYF. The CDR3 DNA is TGTGCCACCGGGGACATCCCACGCACAGATACGCAGTATTTT.

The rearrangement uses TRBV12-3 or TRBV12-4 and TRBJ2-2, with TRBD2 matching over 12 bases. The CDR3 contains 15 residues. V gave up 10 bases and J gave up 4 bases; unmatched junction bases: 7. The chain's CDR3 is CATSGGLAGTGELFF. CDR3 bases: TGTGCCACCTCGGGGGGACTAGCGGGCACCGGGGAGCTGTTTTTT.

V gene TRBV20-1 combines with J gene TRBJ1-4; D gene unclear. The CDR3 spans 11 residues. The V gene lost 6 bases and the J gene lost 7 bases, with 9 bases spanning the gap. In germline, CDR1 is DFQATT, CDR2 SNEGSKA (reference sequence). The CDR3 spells CSASPGEKLFF. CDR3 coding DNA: TGCAGTGCCAGCCCAGGTGAAAAACTGTTTTTT.